This TCR beta chain appears in the sequencing data of a study of response to subunit inactivated influenza vaccine. Whole-study findings and limits: The study's authors posited that every seasonal influenza vaccination enlists few new T cells.

Via MiXCR, TCRdb re-called the RT-PCR reads, giving one row per CDR3 protein. The sample includes some 160,000 distinct CDR3 sequences, 11% seen only once; the top ten take roughly an eighth. Germline CDR1 and CDR2: LNHNV and YYDKDF (reference sequence). The CDR3 totals 14 residues. V was cut by 9 bases and J by 0 bases, with 12 bases left in between. In its sample, this clonotype was seen a few times. Antigen specificity is unknown. The clonotype comes from a man in his forties or fifties who received an inactivated influenza vaccine. The sequenced sample was non-naive T cells sorted from PBMCs, obtained more than 35 days after vaccination. The J gene is TRBJ2-1, the V gene TRBV15, with D tentatively TRBD2 (5 bases). CDR3 sequence (DNA): TGTGCCACTAACGACTATAACTCCTACAATGAGCAGTTCTTC. Amino acids: CATNDYNSYNEQFF.